Sequencing of this T cell receptor beta chain was carried out in a study of shared clonotypes between healthy human individuals. Notes on the study in general: The four-donor shared clonotypes exceeded non-shared clonotypes in generation probability, with non-shared ones scoring lower.

As defined, naive CD8 cells were CD45RO-negative and positively selected for CCR7, with terminally differentiated effector memory CD45RA+ cells excluded. Donors included only healthy HIV-negative adults lacking recent acute infections or vaccinations. Sequencing used immunoSEQ multiplex PCR; TCRdb keeps in-frame clones, though not all of them. Of about 2.1 million clones in the sample, about 93% were seen once. A note on this clone: As yet, its antigen is unknown.

J was trimmed by 5 bases and V by 5 bases; bases with no gene match: 7. Germline values: CDR1 SGHAT, CDR2 FQNNGV. This CDR3 has 15 amino acids. The TCR sequence derives from a man aged 18 to 30 in good health. Some clones in this sample may be carry-over from other donors' samples. The chain couples TRBV11-2 to TRBJ2-1, with TRBD2 matching over 9 bases. The material sequenced was naive CD8+ T cells from PBMCs. The CDR3: CASSLRLAGNNEQFF. The CDR3, as DNA: TGTGCCAGCAGCCTCCGGCTAGCGGGAAACAATGAGCAGTTCTTC. Based on the CDR3 plus reference TRBV11-2 and TRBJ2-1, the full variable domain is EAGVAQSPRYKIIEKRQSVAFWCNPISGHATLYWYQQILGQGPKLLIQFQNNGVVDDSQLPKDRFSAERLKGVDSTLKIQPAKLEDSAVYLCASSLRLAGNNEQFFGPGTRLTVL.